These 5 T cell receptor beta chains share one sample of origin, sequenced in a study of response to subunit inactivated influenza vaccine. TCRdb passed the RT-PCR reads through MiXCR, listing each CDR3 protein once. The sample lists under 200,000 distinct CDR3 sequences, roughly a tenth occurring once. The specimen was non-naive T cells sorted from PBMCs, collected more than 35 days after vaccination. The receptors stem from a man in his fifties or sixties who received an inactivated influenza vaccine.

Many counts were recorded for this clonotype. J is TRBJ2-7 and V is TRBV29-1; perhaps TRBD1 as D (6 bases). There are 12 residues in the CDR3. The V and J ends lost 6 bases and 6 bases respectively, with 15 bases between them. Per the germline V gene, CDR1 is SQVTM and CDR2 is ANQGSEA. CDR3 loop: CSVRTDTREQYF. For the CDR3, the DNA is TGCAGCGTACGGACAGACACCCGCGAGCAGTACTTC.

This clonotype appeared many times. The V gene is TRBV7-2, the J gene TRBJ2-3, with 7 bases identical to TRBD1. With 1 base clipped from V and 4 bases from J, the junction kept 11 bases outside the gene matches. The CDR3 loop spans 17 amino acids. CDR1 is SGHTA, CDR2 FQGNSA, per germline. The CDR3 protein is CASSLGIGTVFPDTQYF. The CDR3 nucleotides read TGTGCCAGCAGCTTAGGGATCGGGACAGTCTTCCCAGATACGCAGTATTTT.

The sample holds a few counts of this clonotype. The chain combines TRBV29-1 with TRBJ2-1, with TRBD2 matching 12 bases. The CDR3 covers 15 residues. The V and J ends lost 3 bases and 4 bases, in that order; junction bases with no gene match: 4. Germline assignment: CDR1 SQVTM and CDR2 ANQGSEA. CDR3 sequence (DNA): TGCAGCGTTGAGGCTGGACTAGCGGGGTACAATGAGCAGTTCTTC. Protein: CSVEAGLAGYNEQFF.

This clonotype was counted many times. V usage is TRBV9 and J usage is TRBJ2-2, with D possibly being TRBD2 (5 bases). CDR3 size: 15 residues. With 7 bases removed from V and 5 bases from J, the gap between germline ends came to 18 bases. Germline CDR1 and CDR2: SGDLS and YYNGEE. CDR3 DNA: TGTGCCAGCGGCGAGGGTGGGAGAGGTACCGGGGAGCTGTTTTTT. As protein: CASGEGGRGTGELFF.

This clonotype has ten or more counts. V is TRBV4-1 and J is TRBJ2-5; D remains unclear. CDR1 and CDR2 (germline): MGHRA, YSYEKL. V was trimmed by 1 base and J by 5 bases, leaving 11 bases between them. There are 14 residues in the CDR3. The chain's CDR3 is CASSQGIILETQYF. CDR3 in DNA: TGCGCCAGCAGCCAAGGCATTATCTTGGAGACCCAGTACTTC.